The next 3 T cell receptor beta chains were all read from a single sample in a study of T cells after yellow fever vaccination (dated 2019 in TCRdb). The treatment or condition tag for this specimen amounts to: live attenuated yellow fever vaccine strain. Library preparation employed 5' RACE. Sequenced on an Illumina NovaSeq 6000. TCRdb's own reprocessing of the public reads used fastp at Q25 and MiXCR and kept productive beta chains. Entries are consolidated by CDR3 protein sequence, retaining the most common genes and DNA. Within this sample are around 310,000 distinct CDR3 sequences, with more than 3% of them counted one time only. The ten largest clonotypes hold around 24% of the sample. Sample: PBMCs, taken on the day of the yellow fever booster vaccination. These receptors were collected from a man aged 18 to 29 who received the YFV17D yellow fever vaccine.

There are many counts of this clonotype. The V gene is TRBV12-3 or TRBV12-4, the J gene TRBJ2-7, with no clear D. V lost 3 bases, J lost 5 bases, and 5 bases lay in between. CDR3 length: 11 amino acids. This CDR3 is CASSLFHEQYF. CDR3 sequence (DNA): TGTGCCAGCAGTTTGTTCCACGAGCAGTACTTC.

This clonotype has at least ten counts. The J gene is TRBJ2-5, the V gene TRBV4-2, with D possibly TRBD1 on 5 matching bases. This CDR3 has 16 residues. V lost 4 bases and J 2 bases, leaving 17 bases between the germline ends. CDR1 and CDR2 (germline): LGHNA, YNFKEQ. This CDR3 reads CASSPGHGRSQETQYF. CDR3 DNA sequence: TGTGCCAGCAGCCCCGGACACGGGCGATCTCAAGAGACCCAGTACTTC.

This clonotype has ten or more counts. The V gene is TRBV4-2, the J gene TRBJ2-1; D perhaps matches TRBD2 (5 bases). Trimming removed 3 bases from V and 1 base from J, with 16 bases in between. The CDR3 spans 17 residues. CDR1 is LGHNA, CDR2 YNFKEQ, per germline. The CDR3 sequence: CASSQLGDRDSYNEQFF. The CDR3 DNA reads TGTGCCAGCAGCCAGTTGGGTGATCGGGATTCCTACAATGAGCAGTTCTTC.